Here is one TCR beta chain with its context. This entry comes from a study of T cells in Graves' hyperthyroidism and ophthalmopathy. A patient was excluded if there was uncontrolled infection, other autoimmune disease, pregnancy or lactation. Clinicians diagnosed patients from clinical symptoms, serum thyroxine and TRAb, thyroid ultrasound and orbital computed tomography. The authors took PBMCs from 8 to 10 ml fresh peripheral blood. Amplification of TCR beta CDR3 regions used RNA as the template. TCR CDR3 underwent first-round RT-PCR with the HTBI primer set. TCRdb re-called the multiplex PCR reads through MiXCR, storing one row per CDR3 protein. The table lists hundreds of thousands of distinct CDR3 sequences, less than 15% of them singletons. This receptor was obtained from a woman aged 18-29 years with Graves' hyperthyroidism. Material: blood.

CDR3 loop: CASSQDRTLSEQFF. The CDR3 region has the DNA TGCGCCAGCAGCCAAGATAGGACTTTGAGTGAGCAGTTCTTC. The chain carries TRBV4-3 and TRBJ2-1, with a weak D call TRBD2 (5 bases). The CDR3 spans 14 residues. The V gene lost 0 bases and the J gene lost 9 bases, with 12 bases spanning the gap. CDR1 and CDR2 from the germline V gene are LGHNA and YSLEER.